The T cell receptor (beta chain) under discussion was sequenced for a study of blood T cell repertoires in COVID-19. Study details: Acute-phase and convalescent COVID-19 samples originated in the United States, Italy and Spain. PBMCs, B-cell-depleted T cells, or T cells provided the cDNA or gDNA that made up the material.

Authors' methods: Reference gene primer amplification gave nucleated cell count estimates. Clones were read by immunoSEQ multiplex PCR, and TCRdb kept only the in-frame ones, dropping some. V and J calls and clone size are those listed in that table; D and trimming were worked out from the DNA. The table shows under 200,000 clones, with 80% to 90% occurring only once. Looked up from germline, CDR1 is SEHNR and CDR2 is FQNEAQ (reference sequence). Trimming removed 7 bases from V and 2 bases from J, with 17 bases in between. This CDR3 is 15 amino acids long. This chain uses TRBV7-9 with TRBJ1-1, with D possibly being TRBD1 (6 bases). This clonotype originated in a man between 35 and 55 years old with active or convalescent COVID-19. The sequenced sample was peripheral blood. CDR3 bases: TGTGCCAGCACCGCAGGGACACATTATAACACTGAAGCTTTCTTT. This sequence encodes CASTAGTHYNTEAFF. Variable domain in full (rest from reference TRBV7-9 and TRBJ1-1): DTGVSQNPRHKITKRGQNVTFRCDPISEHNRLYWYRQTLGQGPEFLTYFQNEAQLEKSRLLSDRFSAERPKGSFSTLEIQRTEQGDSAMYLCASTAGTHYNTEAFFGQGTRLTVV.